This T cell receptor (beta chain) was observed in a study of monozygotic twins with inflammatory bowel disease. To note about this clonotype: Its antigen is still unknown.

TCRdb re-called the 5' RACE reads and shows each CDR3 protein once, DNA omitted. Its table lists approximately 120,000 distinct CDR3 sequences. Regarding the study as a whole: Twins classed as concordant or discordant showed no difference in repertoire similarity, possibly from limited power. Extra variability in the repertoires of patients may have come from differing immunosuppressive treatments.

CDR1 is DFQATT and CDR2 is SNEGSKA in the germline V gene (reference sequence). The length of the CDR3 is 16 residues. The rearrangement joins TRBV20-1 to TRBJ1-1; TCRdb's assignment of TRBD1 cannot be checked, as there is no DNA. Source material: blood. The receptor was derived from a human donor with ulcerative colitis or Crohn's disease, or a healthy co-twin of an affected twin (not recorded which). The CDR3 region is CSAPPWGAGGKTEAFF.